The subject of this entry is one T cell receptor (beta chain). No cognate antigen has been identified for it. From each donor, a roughly 2.7 ml peripheral blood sample was collected into PAXgene tubes and stored at -80 degrees C. Total RNA was isolated from whole blood with the PAXgene blood miRNA kit on an automated QIAcube, without T cell sorting. Peripheral blood from monozygotic twin pairs who were concordant or discordant for inflammatory bowel disease underwent deep TCRalpha and TCRbeta repertoire profiling using unique molecular barcoding. Smoking habits were recorded for all twin pairs, with individuals classified as current, former or never smokers. Library method: 5' RACE. Preparation of each TCR library used about 4,000 ng of total RNA. For each sample, cDNA synthesis with SMARTScribe reverse transcriptase was split into eight separate reactions. During cDNA synthesis, template switching introduced unique molecular identifiers that contained a 6-nucleotide sample barcode. Amplification of TCRalpha and TCRbeta cDNA involved two nested PCRs of 16 and 9 cycles, and each PCR was followed by bead purification. Before amplification, the cDNA was treated with uracil DNA-glycosylase and purified using the QIAquick PCR purification kit. In the second PCR, Illumina TruSeq-compatible adapters and sample-specific barcodes were added. Library quality and concentration were assessed using TapeStation and Qubit, and about 4.7 ng of each library was pooled. Sequencing of the pooled libraries was done on an Illumina HiSeq2500 single-index Rapid Run using custom sequencing primers and 2 x 100 bp reads. Turning to the authors' computational methods: PCR and sequencing errors were corrected by UMI-based consensus assembly using MiGEC version 1.2.6. MiXCR version 2.1.1 was used for V(D)J alignment, clonotype assembly and CDR3 extraction. To normalise gene usage, clonotype sharing and MAIT/NKT TCR abundance, the analysis used the top 1000, 10 000 and 20 000 clonotypes per sample. After downsampling to 27 000 UMIs, diversity was calculated as the inverse Simpson index using the vegan R package. Statistical testing used paired Mann-Whitney U tests on the discordant twin pairs and applied Benjamini-Hochberg correction for multiple testing. The reads, reprocessed by TCRdb, yield one row per CDR3 protein sequence and no DNA. The V and J calls, along with clone size, are taken from TCRdb and not from the paper's own processing. The sample's records list about 420,000 distinct CDR3 sequences. The ten top clones hold around 2.4% of the sample.

The germline V gene (reference sequence) specifies DFQATT as CDR1 and SNEGSKA as CDR2. Taken from cysteine to phenylalanine, the CDR3 has 14 residues. The DNA sequence is not available. This record comes from a study of monozygotic twins with inflammatory bowel disease (dated by TCRdb to the late 2010s). Context from the whole study: The complete study included 30 or so monozygotic twin pairs: 19 IBD-discordant Danish pairs and nine German pairs, of which four were IBD-concordant and five were IBD-discordant. Disease-associated traits were sought mainly through comparisons between IBD patients and their genetically identical healthy co-twins within discordant pairs. Each individual had, on average, about 151 000 unique TCRalpha sequences and 181 000 unique TCRbeta sequences available for analysis.

Study-wide findings and limitations: Measured by the inverse Simpson index, TCRbeta repertoire diversity was lower in IBD patients than in their healthy co-twins. The analysis was unable to tell different T cell subtypes apart. No single strong signal or clonotype linked to IBD turned up in the results, so the idea that one exists was not supported. Compared with healthy twins, IBD patients shared fewer clonotypes with other individuals, and the difference was most pronounced in patients with signs of disease activity. Repertoire similarity did not differ between concordant and discordant twins, possibly due to limited statistical power. Differing immunosuppressive treatments among patients may have added background noise and inter-individual variability to the repertoires.

Recombination joined TRBV20-1 with TRBJ2-7. The clonotype originates from a human donor with ulcerative colitis or Crohn's disease, or a healthy co-twin of an affected twin (not recorded which). The material sequenced was blood. The CDR3 sequence is CSAAKAGGAYEQYF.